These 27 T cell receptor beta chains share one sample of origin, sequenced in a study of cytomegalovirus exposure and HLA in healthy donors. 60 Vbeta and 13 Jbeta primers were used in PCR. The assay was immunoSEQ multiplex PCR, and TCRdb's table has in-frame clones only and misses some. The data contain fewer than 200,000 clones, 75% to 90% of them singletons. Specimen: PBMCs. These receptors came from a young man in good health and CMV-seronegative.

This clone was picked up a small number of times. The rearrangement links TRBV15 to TRBJ2-7, with TRBD1 matching 8 bases. The CDR3 has 18 amino acids. Germline assignment: CDR1 LNHNV and CDR2 YYDKDF (reference sequence). With 10 bases clipped from V and 2 bases from J, the junction kept 22 bases outside the gene matches. CDR3 amino acids: CARRTPGQDVLLAYEQYF. The CDR3 DNA is TGTGCCAGGCGAACACCGGGACAGGACGTATTATTGGCCTACGAGCAGTACTTC. The whole variable domain, filled in from reference TRBV15 and TRBJ2-7, reads DAMVIQNPRYQVTQFGKPVTLSCSQTLNHNVMYWYQQKSSQAPKLLFHYYDKDFNNEADTPDNFQSRRPNTSFCFLDIRSPGLGDTAMYLCARRTPGQDVLLAYEQYFGPGTRLTVT.

The chain has TRBV7-3 and TRBJ1-2, with D perhaps matching TRBD1 (6 bases). The germline V and J ends were trimmed by 4 bases and 8 bases, with 20 bases remaining between them. Germline lookup yields CDR1 SGHTA and CDR2 FQGTGA. The CDR3 contains 15 residues. In DNA, the CDR3 is TGTGCCAGCAGCTCCCACAGGGCCGGTGCTGAGGGCTACACCTTC. Amino acid sequence: CASSSHRAGAEGYTF.

This clone has just one count. The rearrangement joins TRBV29-1 to TRBJ2-7; TRBD1 might be the D (6 bases). The V end was cut by 3 bases, the J end by 0 bases, with 6 bases between. Germline V gives CDR1 SQVTM, CDR2 ANQGSEA. The CDR3 contains 12 residues. CDR3 nucleotides: TGCAGCGTTGAGGACAGCTCCTACGAGCAGTACTTC. Protein sequence: CSVEDSSYEQYF.

This clone was found a few times. The chain employs TRBV6-5 and TRBJ2-7; D might be TRBD1 (6 bases). There are 15 residues in the CDR3. CDR1 is MNHEY, CDR2 SVGAGI, per germline. V was cut by 8 bases and J by 1 base, with 18 bases left in between. The CDR3 coding sequence is TGTGCCAGCTGCTCGACCAGGGGACCTTCCTACGAGCAGTACTTC. It yields the protein CASCSTRGPSYEQYF.

The rearrangement links TRBV7-9 to TRBJ1-1; D possibly corresponds to TRBD1 (6 bases). The V gene lost 5 bases and the J gene lost 4 bases, with 11 bases spanning the gap. Germline CDR1 is SEHNR and CDR2 is FQNEAQ (reference sequence). The CDR3 loop spans 13 amino acids. CDR3 sequence: CASSVPRGTEAFF. CDR3 DNA: TGTGCCAGCAGCGTTCCCAGGGGCACTGAAGCTTTCTTT.

V is TRBV18 and J is TRBJ1-2; unclear D gene. The CDR3 length is 14 residues. Trimming pared 4 bases from V and 8 bases from J, leaving 17 bases between. Germline CDR1 KGHSH, CDR2 LQKENI. The CDR3 coding sequence is TGTGCCAGCTCACGACCCACCGAAGTGAGAGGCTACACCTTC. This encodes CASSRPTEVRGYTF.

This clone has a handful of counts. This chain links TRBV6-5 with TRBJ1-2, with unresolved D. CDR1 and CDR2 (germline): MNHEY, SVGAGI. Trimming left V 6 bases short and J 8 bases short, with 22 bases between. The CDR3 length is 15 residues. CDR3 DNA: TGTGCCAGCAGCTATGCCCAACCGAGGGTAGCGGGCTACACCTTC. Translating it yields CASSYAQPRVAGYTF.

This clone occurred a few times. The chain couples TRBV5-8 to TRBJ1-4, with 7 bases identical to TRBD1. V shed 5 bases, J shed 5 bases, and the junction held 6 bases outside the gene matches. Germline V gives CDR1 SGHTS, CDR2 YDEGEE. The CDR3 is 14 residues long. For the CDR3, the DNA is TGTGCCAGCAGGGCACAGGGGCTGAATGAAAAACTGTTTTTT. It specifies CASRAQGLNEKLFF.

The chain is built from TRBV13 and TRBJ2-3; 12 positions match TRBD1. CDR1 and CDR2 (germline): PRHDT, FYEKMQ (reference sequence). J gave up 2 bases and V 5 bases, and 8 bases lay outside the gene matches. This CDR3 has 17 amino acids. The DNA of the CDR3 is TGTGCCAGCAGCCCCTCCGGGACAGGGGGCGTCACAGATACGCAGTATTTT. Its protein product is CASSPSGTGGVTDTQYF.

In this sample, this clone turned up once. A junction end diverges from the germline sequence, so it may reflect a read error. This chain connects TRBV7-9 to TRBJ2-3, with 9 bases matching TRBD2. CDR1 is SEHNR, CDR2 FQNEAQ, per germline (reference sequence). The CDR3 is made up of 17 amino acids. CDR3 loop: CSSSPGEGGRARNTQYF. Here the CDR3 DNA reads TGTTCCAGCAGCCCCGGGGAAGGCGGGAGGGCCAGAAATACGCAGTATTTT.

CDR3 DNA sequence: TGTGCCAGCAGCTTACAGGGGGCCGGAGAGACCCAGTACTTC. Encoded protein: CASSLQGAGETQYF. The rearrangement joins TRBV7-6 to TRBJ2-5; 8 nucleotides align to TRBD1. Germline V lookup: CDR1 SGHVS, CDR2 FNYEAQ. This CDR3 is built from 14 residues. The ends lost 2 bases at V and 4 bases at J; junction bases unmatched: 3.

This chain links TRBV28 with TRBJ2-1; D is undetermined. Germline CDR1 is MDHEN and CDR2 is SYDVKM. The CDR3 is 10 amino acids. With 7 bases removed from V and 8 bases from J, the gap between germline ends came to 6 bases. The CDR3 DNA reads as TGTGCCAGCAAAGAGGATGAGCAGTTCTTC. It codes for CASKEDEQFF.

The chain links TRBV7-9 to TRBJ1-2; D is unresolved. V was clipped by 4 bases and J by 7 bases, with 19 bases between them. In germline, CDR1 is SEHNR, CDR2 FQNEAQ (reference sequence). The CDR3 extends over 15 amino acids. For the CDR3, the DNA is TGTGCCAGCAGCTACCCGACTCCGGTCAATGGTGGCTACACCTTC. Translation: CASSYPTPVNGGYTF.

The chain employs TRBV5-1 and TRBJ1-1; 7 bases align to TRBD1. The CDR3 contains 15 residues. Germline V CDR1 and CDR2: SGHRS, YFSETQ. V lost 1 base and J lost 0; bases outside the gene matches: 3. CDR3 in DNA: TGCGCCAGCAGCTTGTCAGGACAGGTGAACACTGAAGCTTTCTTT. Translation gives CASSLSGQVNTEAFF.

V and J are TRBV19 and TRBJ2-1; D call uncertain. Germline-derived CDR1 and CDR2 are LNHDA and SQIVND (reference sequence). Trimming stripped 5 bases from V and 7 bases from J, with 18 bases between. The CDR3 is 15 residues long. The CDR3 region is CASSSTIYFGNEQFF. The CDR3 DNA reads as TGTGCCAGTAGTTCTACAATTTACTTCGGGAATGAGCAGTTCTTC.

CDR3 in DNA: TGTGCCAGCAGTTTACGTCCCGGGGAGCTGTTTTTT. Translation: CASSLRPGELFF. The chain is built from TRBV28 and TRBJ2-2; D uncertain. With 2 bases removed from V and 6 bases from J, the gap between germline ends came to 4 bases. This CDR3 is 12 amino acids long. Germline CDR1 is MDHEN and CDR2 is SYDVKM.

The chain joins TRBV7-9 to TRBJ2-7; D gene unclear. The CDR3 is 13 residues long. Germline V gene data show CDR1 as SEHNR and CDR2 as FQNEAQ (reference sequence). The germline V and J ends were trimmed by 3 bases and 2 bases, with 8 bases remaining between them. The CDR3 is CASSFSSPYEQYF. Here the CDR3 DNA reads TGTGCCAGCAGCTTCTCCTCCCCCTACGAGCAGTACTTC.

V usage is TRBV18 and J usage is TRBJ2-7, with 7 bases identical to TRBD1. Per the germline V gene, CDR1 is KGHSH and CDR2 is LQKENI. V shed 3 bases and J 2 bases; nucleotides not matched to a gene: 10. The CDR3 is 16 residues long. In DNA, the CDR3 is TGTGCCAGCTCACCGATAACAGGGGTGTTCACCTACGAGCAGTACTTC. Translating gives CASSPITGVFTYEQYF.

On this clone: Other DNA sequences in the same sample also yield this CDR3. The chain employs TRBV5-1 and TRBJ2-2, with 8 bases matching TRBD1. Germline V gene lookup returns CDR1 SGHRS and CDR2 YFSETQ. Germline trimming cut 4 bases from V and 5 bases from J; bases unmatched to any gene: 4. The CDR3 runs 14 residues. DNA of the CDR3: TGCGCCAGCAGCCAGGGGGCGGGTACCGGGGAGCTGTTTTTT. Its translation is CASSQGAGTGELFF. Based on the CDR3 plus reference TRBV5-1 and TRBJ2-2, the full variable domain is KAGVTQTPRYLIKTRGQQVTLSCSPISGHRSVSWYQQTPGQGLQFLFEYFSETQRNKGNFPGRFSGRQFSNSRSEMNVSTLELGDSALYLCASSQGAGTGELFFGEGSRLTVL.

The gene calls are TRBV6-1 and TRBJ2-5, with D perhaps matching TRBD1 (5 bases). This CDR3 comprises 14 residues. The germline V and J ends were trimmed by 7 bases and 5 bases, with 17 bases remaining between them. CDR1 MNHNS and CDR2 SASEGT come from the germline V gene. CDR3 in DNA: TGTGCCAGCACGGCTATCAGGGTAGGGGAGACCCAGTACTTC. This gives the protein CASTAIRVGETQYF.

The chain combines TRBV28 with TRBJ1-2, with D perhaps TRBD1 (5 bases). V lost 7 bases to trimming and J lost 0 bases, with 12 bases between them. The CDR3 is made up of 14 amino acids. CDR1 MDHEN and CDR2 SYDVKM come from the germline V gene. The CDR3 loop reads CASKDSTSNYGYTF. CDR3 in DNA: TGTGCCAGCAAAGACAGTACCTCTAACTATGGCTACACCTTC.

The chain combines TRBV30 with TRBJ1-4; perhaps TRBD1 as D (6 bases). The CDR3 spans 15 residues. The germline gives CDR1 GTSNPN, CDR2 SVGIG (reference sequence). The germline V and J ends were trimmed by 2 bases and 8 bases, with 18 bases remaining between them. CDR3 nucleotide sequence: TGTGCCTGGAGTCCCCCCGGGGGGCTACAAGAAAAACTGTTTTTT. Translated, it gives CAWSPPGGLQEKLFF.

V gene TRBV23-1 combines with J gene TRBJ1-5, with 7 positions matching TRBD1. TRBV23-1 is flagged as an ORF with uncertain function. J gave up 2 bases and V 4 bases, and 2 bases lay outside the gene matches. The CDR3 is 14 residues long. The CDR3 is CASSRQGGNQPQHF. The CDR3 nucleotides read TGCGCCAGCAGTCGACAGGGTGGCAATCAGCCCCAGCATTTT.

The V gene is TRBV27, the J gene TRBJ1-2; 9 bases are shared with TRBD1. Trimming cost V 5 bases and J 8 bases; bases outside gene matches: 6. The germline gives CDR1 MNHEY, CDR2 SMNVEV (reference sequence). This CDR3 is built from 13 residues. CDR3 amino acids: CASSPGTGHGYTF. CDR3 bases: TGTGCCAGCAGTCCCGGGACAGGGCACGGCTACACCTTC.

This clone was detected a few times. The chain uses TRBV19 and TRBJ1-6; D gene ambiguous. This CDR3 region has 15 residues. V was shortened by 7 bases and J by 11 bases, with 21 bases between the two germline ends. Looked up from germline, CDR1 is LNHDA and CDR2 is SQIVND (reference sequence). The CDR3 DNA follows: TGTGCCAGTAACAAAAACGTGGGAGTGTTAGCACCCCTCCACTTT. Translated, it gives CASNKNVGVLAPLHF.

The chain links TRBV2 to TRBJ1-1; 9 bases are a match to TRBD1. V trimming: 7 bases; J trimming: 5 bases; junction bases outside the gene matches: 11. The CDR3 spans 15 residues. Germline V gene data show CDR1 as SNHLY and CDR2 as FYNNEI. DNA for the CDR3: TGTGCCAGCATCCAACAGGGGGCTCGGGGAACTGAAGCTTTCTTT. It encodes CASIQQGARGTEAFF.

V is TRBV10-3 and J is TRBJ2-6; 7 nucleotides match TRBD1. V shed 0 bases and J 0 bases; nucleotides not matched to a gene: 11. Germline CDR1 and CDR2: ENHRY and SYGVKD. The CDR3 is 20 amino acids. The CDR3 here is CAISESSRGQALSGANVLTF. CDR3 bases: TGTGCCATCAGTGAGTCTTCAAGAGGACAGGCGCTCTCTGGGGCCAACGTCCTGACTTTC.